The clone carrying this T cell receptor (beta chain) was counted at least ten times. Its antigen is undetermined. From the reads, TCRdb called clonotypes with MiXCR, one entry per CDR3 protein. The sample has about 830,000 distinct CDR3 sequences, less than 35% seen once. This sample is part of a study of T cell repertoires in cytomegalovirus infection. Overall study: The public TCR beta signatures pointed to both CMV infection and matching HLA type.

The CDR3 has 14 residues. Germline CDR1 reads SGHVS; CDR2 reads FQNEAQ. V was shortened by 5 bases and J by 2 bases, with 11 bases between the two germline ends. The TCR sequence derives from a human donor in good health (CMV status not recorded). Some clones in this sample may be carry-over from other donors' samples. The rearrangement links TRBV7-8 to TRBJ2-3, with D possibly TRBD1 on 5 matching bases. Sequences were derived from cultured CD8+ T cells from PBMCs, sampled from culture after CMV antigen stimulation. CDR3 residues: CASSQRQITDTQYF. CDR3 nucleotides: TGTGCCAGCAGCCAGCGACAGATCACAGATACGCAGTATTTT.